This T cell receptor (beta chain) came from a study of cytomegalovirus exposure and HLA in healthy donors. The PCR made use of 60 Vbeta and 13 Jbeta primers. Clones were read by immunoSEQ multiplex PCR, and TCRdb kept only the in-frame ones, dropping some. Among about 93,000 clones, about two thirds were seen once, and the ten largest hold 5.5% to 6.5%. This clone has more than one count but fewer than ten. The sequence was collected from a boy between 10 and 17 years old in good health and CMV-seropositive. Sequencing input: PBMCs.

The CDR3 bases are TGTGCCAGCAGTTACTCTTATCAGGCAACCAACTATGGCTACACCTTC. Translation: CASSYSYQATNYGYTF. This sequence joins TRBV6-5 and TRBJ1-2; the D is unclear. The V end was cut by 0 bases, the J end by 2 bases, with 13 bases between. This CDR3 spans 16 amino acids. Germline V gene lookup returns CDR1 MNHEY and CDR2 SVGAGI.